These T cell receptor beta chains were read from a single sample in a study of human thymus T cells. Repertoires were generated with immunoSEQ multiplex PCR, while TCRdb's copy carries only in-frame clones and drops some. The sample includes 78,000 or so clones, around 96% of them seen just once. Sequenced: thymus tissue. The source of these receptors is a boy younger than two with a congenital heart defect but otherwise immunologically healthy. The CDR3 runs from the conserved cysteine through the conserved F or W. A D gene is named only where the DNA matches it firmly. Clone size is given for some rows only: seen once, a few or many times, or a class if the clone is expanded.

v_gene	len	abundance	d_gene	j_gene	CDR3nt	CDR3aa
TRBV28	15	-	-	TRBJ2-7	TGTGCCAGCAGGAGTGGCAGAAAAAGCTCCTACGAGCAGTACTTC	CASRSGRKSSYEQYF
TRBV5-1	15	-	-	TRBJ2-5	TGCGCCAGCAGCTTATACGGGGCCCAGCAAGAGACCCAGTACTTC	CASSLYGAQQETQYF
TRBV6-5	14	-	-	TRBJ1-1	TGTGCCAGCAGTTACTCGTTCATATACACTGAAGCTTTCTTT	CASSYSFIYTEAFF
TRBV4-1	21	-	TRBD1	TRBJ2-7	TGCGCCAGCAGCCGAGGTCTAAAGTTCATTCAGGACGGGACAGGGGGCTACGAGCAGTACTTC	CASSRGLKFIQDGTGGYEQYF
TRBV7-8	18	-	TRBD2	TRBJ2-3	TGTGCCAGCAGCTTTATTGAGGAGGAGGGACTACACACAGATACGCAGTATTTT	CASSFIEEEGLHTDTQYF
TRBV5-1	15	-	TRBD1	TRBJ2-7	TGCGCCAGCAGCCCCCACCGGGACAGGGGTTACGAGCAGTACTTC	CASSPHRDRGYEQYF
TRBV5-1	15	-	TRBD1	TRBJ2-7	TGCGCCAGCAGCTCCCGCTTTTTAACAGGGGGGGAGCAGTACTTC	CASSSRFLTGGEQYF
TRBV14	16	-	TRBD1	TRBJ1-3	TGTGCCAGCAGCCAAGTTAAGACAGGGGTATCTAACACCATATATTTT	CASSQVKTGVSNTIYF
TRBV4-1	15	-	-	TRBJ2-5	TGCGCCAGCAGCCCACTCGACTCTCCCCAAGAGACCCAGTACTTC	CASSPLDSPQETQYF
TRBV4-3	17	-	-	TRBJ2-3	TGCGCCAGCAGCCAAGATTCCTCGACTAGTATCTCAGATACGCAGTATTTT	CASSQDSSTSISDTQYF
TRBV9	15	-	TRBD2	TRBJ2-7	TGTGCCAGCAGCGCTAGGACTAGCGGTCACTACGAGCAGTACTTC	CASSARTSGHYEQYF
TRBV5-1	14	-	-	TRBJ2-2	TGCGCCAGCAGCTTGGACTTTTACACCGGGGAGCTGTTTTTT	CASSLDFYTGELFF
TRBV15	16	-	-	TRBJ1-4	TGTGCCACCAGCAGAGACGATGGACGGACGCACGAAAAACTGTTTTTT	CATSRDDGRTHEKLFF
TRBV11-2	12	-	TRBD1	TRBJ2-7	TGTGCCAGCAGCCCCGATGTTGGGACAGGGAGATTC	CASSPDVGTGRF
TRBV19	17	-	TRBD1	TRBJ1-1	TGTGCCAGTAGTATAGGAGTGCCCGACAGGGGGAACACTGAAGCTTTCTTT	CASSIGVPDRGNTEAFF
TRBV25-1	17	-	TRBD1	TRBJ2-5	TGTGCCAGCAGTGAATATATTTGGGACAGGGACCAAGAGACCCAGTACTTC	CASSEYIWDRDQETQYF
TRBV14	16	-	-	TRBJ2-7	TGTGCCAGCAGCCAAGCTTGGGAGGGGGCAAGGTACGAGCAGTACTTC	CASSQAWEGARYEQYF
TRBV2	16	-	TRBD2	TRBJ2-7	TGTGCCAGCAGTGATGGGAGACTAGCGCCAACCTACGAGCAGTACTTC	CASSDGRLAPTYEQYF
TRBV19	14	-	-	TRBJ2-3	TGTGCCAGTGGTGGGAGAGGAGGCACAGATACGCAGTATTTT	CASGGRGGTDTQYF
TRBV7-9	19	-	TRBD1	TRBJ1-4	TGTGCCAGCAGCGCAGGACAGGGGGCAAGAGAAACAACTAATGAAAAACTGTTTTTT	CASSAGQGARETTNEKLFF
TRBV6-4	15	once	-	TRBJ2-7	TGTGCCAGCAGACCCGAGGGACACCAGTCCTACGAGCAGTACTTC	CASRPEGHQSYEQYF
TRBV19	22	-	TRBD1	TRBJ1-1	TGTGCCAGTACCACTCACTTAAACTCTTCAACCCGGGACAGCCAATGGAACACTGAAGCTTTCTTT	CASTTHLNSSTRDSQWNTEAFF
TRBV2	15	-	-	TRBJ2-5	TGTGCCAGCACTAAAGGGACCCTCAGAGGAGAGACCCAGTACTTC	CASTKGTLRGETQYF
TRBV9	13	-	-	TRBJ2-5	TGTGCCAGCAGCGTAAAGGGGGTAGAGACCCAGTACTTC	CASSVKGVETQYF
TRBV11-2	16	-	TRBD2	TRBJ2-7	TGTGCCAGCAGCCCCTCTAGCGGGAACCCCTGGCACGAGCAGTACTTC	CASSPSSGNPWHEQYF
TRBV10-1	13	-	-	TRBJ2-3	TGCGCCAGCAGTCCCGGGCCAGCAGATACGCAGTATTTT	CASSPGPADTQYF
TRBV10-3	15	-	TRBD1	TRBJ1-4	TGTGCCATCCGGTCAGGGGGCAAGGCTAATGAAAAACTGTTTTTT	CAIRSGGKANEKLFF
TRBV27	15	-	-	TRBJ1-5	TGTGCCAGCAGTCGGTTAGGGACCCTAAATCAGCCCCAGCATTTT	CASSRLGTLNQPQHF
TRBV25-1	17	-	TRBD2	TRBJ2-7	TGTGCCAGCAGTGGGGAGGGGGCTTCTAGCGGGAGCTACGAGCAGTACTTC	CASSGEGASSGSYEQYF
TRBV5-1	14	-	-	TRBJ2-1	TGCGCCAGCAGCTTACTAGCTTCCTACAATGAGCAGTTCTTC	CASSLLASYNEQFF
TRBV10-2	12	-	-	TRBJ1-1	TGCGCCAGCAGTCCCCGGGTCCCATGGGCTTTCTTT	CASSPRVPWAFF
TRBV6-5	15	-	TRBD1	TRBJ1-2	TGTGCCAGCAGTCGAGACAGGGGGCGCAACTATGGCTACACCTTC	CASSRDRGRNYGYTF
TRBV18	14	-	-	TRBJ2-5	TGTGCCAGCTCACCGACCGTGGGGGAAGAGACCCAGTACTTC	CASSPTVGEETQYF
TRBV12-5	13	-	-	TRBJ1-1	TGTGCTAGTGGTGGCCAATGGAACACTGAAGCTTTCTTT	CASGGQWNTEAFF
TRBV5-4	17	-	TRBD2	TRBJ2-2	TGTGCCAGCAGCTTGGTCCGGGAGGGCGCTAACACCGGGGAGCTGTTTTTT	CASSLVREGANTGELFF
TRBV10-2	16	-	TRBD2	TRBJ2-3	TGCGCCAGCAGTGTCTCTAGCGGACTCAGCACAGATACGCAGTATTTT	CASSVSSGLSTDTQYF
TRBV11-3	16	-	-	TRBJ1-1	TGTGCCAGCAGCTTTGGTCGAGGGAGGGGGGACACTGAAGCTTTCTTT	CASSFGRGRGDTEAFF
TRBV5-1	14	-	-	TRBJ2-3	TGCGCCAGCAGGGTTCCAGCCTTCACAGATACGCAGTATTTT	CASRVPAFTDTQYF
TRBV15	14	-	-	TRBJ2-1	TGTGCCACCAGCAGAGCCGTGGGCCGGGGGAAGCAGTTCTTC	CATSRAVGRGKQFF
TRBV4-3	19	-	TRBD2	TRBJ2-3	TGCGCCAGCAGCCAAGATTTGCCGGCCAGCGGGGGCGGCACAGATACGCAGTATTTT	CASSQDLPASGGGTDTQYF
TRBV4-2	18	-	TRBD1	TRBJ2-2	TGTGCCAGCAGCCAAGATAATGGGGGACAGGGGAACACCGGGGAGCTGTTTTTT	CASSQDNGGQGNTGELFF
TRBV9	16	-	-	TRBJ1-1	TGTGCCAGCAGCCCACCGGCCGGGTCCAGGGGCACTGAAGCTTTCTTT	CASSPPAGSRGTEAFF
TRBV4-2	16	-	TRBD1	TRBJ2-7	TGTGCCAGCAGCCAAGGACGGACAGGGGGCTCCTACGAGCAGTACTTC	CASSQGRTGGSYEQYF
TRBV23-1	19	-	-	TRBJ2-7	TGCGCCAGCAGTCGGCCCCCGGGGGCAGGGCACATGGGGGACTACGAGCAGTACTTC	CASSRPPGAGHMGDYEQYF
TRBV4-3	17	once	TRBD2	TRBJ2-5	TGCGCCAGCAGCCAGGGACGGGACTACTCAACAAAAGAGACCCAGTACTTC	CASSQGRDYSTKETQYF